The entry that follows covers one TCR beta chain sequence. Its antigen remains unidentified. With 0 bases removed from V and 0 bases from J, the gap between germline ends came to 13 bases. The CDR3 is 17 amino acids. CDR1 is SGHTS and CDR2 is YDEGEE in the germline V gene. This record comes from a study of cytomegalovirus exposure and HLA in healthy donors. Study outcomes and limitations: A later analysis found common viral pathogens apparently linked to several of the most significant clusters. Analysis performed later found over 15,000 TCR beta sequences associated with HLA alleles at 0.05 false discovery rate. Earlier findings revealed that most TCR beta V segments proved productive either about 87% or about 30% of the time. Accurate predictions that matched the HLA-A and HLA-B alleles of most subjects were reportedly made from TCR beta sequences.

60 Vbeta and 13 Jbeta primers were used in PCR. Data came from immunoSEQ multiplex PCR; TCRdb stores just in-frame clones and leaves some out. The sample lists about 140,000 clones; around three quarters were seen once. The rearrangement links TRBV5-8 to TRBJ1-5, with no clear D. This TCR was sampled from a male donor in good health and CMV-seronegative. The sequencing sample was made of PBMCs. CDR3 sequence reads: CASSLVGLLVSNQPQHF. For the CDR3, the DNA is TGTGCCAGCAGCTTGGTAGGACTCCTTGTTAGCAATCAGCCCCAGCATTTT.